Detailed here is one T cell receptor (beta chain). It lacks a known antigen. No qualities accompany the bases; no much larger clone lies one base away. V and J are truncated by 3 bases and 9 bases respectively, leaving an intervening sequence of 11 bases. CDR1 and CDR2 are drawn from the germline V gene (reference sequence): GTSNPN, SVGIG. Measured from the cysteine to the phenylalanine, the CDR3 is 11 residues long. The kept DNA is CDR3 alone, 33 bases in frame from the first base. The sample belongs to a study of sequential checkpoint blockade in melanoma (dated by TCRdb to between 2018 and 2021). Some background on the complete study: Using 1:1 randomization, the trial assigned patients either to first-line nivolumab followed by ipilimumab (arm A) or to ipilimumab followed by nivolumab (arm B). Both trial sequences were followed by maintenance nivolumab. Matched tumor biopsies were taken from some 20 patients before treatment and at week 13, after single-agent nivolumab (arm A) or ipilimumab (arm B). In about 80% of the matched pre- and post-treatment tumor biopsy pairs, both biopsies came from the same lesion. DNA from about 100 melanoma tumor samples collected before treatment underwent TCRbeta immunosequencing.

Findings and caveats that apply to the study as a whole: PD-L1 staining and CD8+ T-cell counts correlated with tumor T-cell fraction and clonality, whereas mutational load did not. In the nivolumab-first arm (arm A), an association was found between pretreatment tumor TIL clonality and response (P = .04). Patients whose tumor T-cell fraction and clonality increased by week 13 were about 30 times more likely to achieve clinical benefit. Larger, independent patient cohorts are needed to validate the response-prediction model that combines TCR metrics and mutation burden. Within-arm analyses of tumor T-cell fraction were limited by small sample sizes and reduced statistical power.

TCRbeta CDR3 regions were immunosequenced from genomic DNA with the immunoSEQ Assay. Prior to high-throughput sequencing, genomic DNA was amplified by bias-controlled multiplex PCR. The study's own analysis went as follows. To quantify the absolute abundance of each unique TCRbeta CDR3 region, the sequences were collapsed and filtered. Clonality was defined as 1 minus Pielou's evenness and was calculated using productive rearrangements only. To compute tumor T-cell fraction, TCRbeta template counts were normalized to usable DNA, with usable DNA estimated from several housekeeping genes. A previously published method was used to identify clones with significantly greater frequencies in on-treatment samples than in baseline samples. TCRdb mirrors the immuneACCESS table, restricted to in-frame sequences. Some clones are absent from its copies; in checked studies, under half trace to an unresolved V gene, and the reason for the others is unknown. V and J calls and clone size are copied from that table; D and trimming were computed from the DNA. The sample has 10,000 to 15,000 clones on record, roughly a fifth of them singletons. The top ten clonotypes cover 5.5% to 7% of the sample.

The treatment or condition label corresponds to: randomized to nivolumab then ipilimumab (arm A) or the reverse (arm B). None of the patients in the trial had previously been given DNA-damaging chemotherapy. Samples came from patients with melanoma in CheckMate 064, a randomized, open-label phase II trial of sequential checkpoint blockade. Genomic DNA from formalin-fixed paraffin-embedded (FFPE) tissue samples was used for tumor TCR sequencing. This clonotype was obtained from a human donor with melanoma. The sample here was tumor tissue (inferred from file names), taken from a patient given nivolumab and ipilimumab in sequence. The sequence joins TRBV30 to TRBJ1-1; no D segment can be confidently identified. The CDR3 reads CAWSKWEKAFF. The DNA sequence is as follows: TGTGCCTGGAGCAAGTGGGAGAAAGCTTTCTTT.